A single T cell receptor (beta chain) is shown here with its context. The sample belongs to a study of blood T cell repertoires in COVID-19. Whole-study context: Donors in the United States, Italy and Spain gave samples during acute or convalescent COVID-19.

V gave up 8 bases and J gave up 2 bases, with 15 bases separating them. From germline, CDR1 is MDHEN and CDR2 SYDVKM. This CDR3 comprises 14 residues. In the authors' methods: By means of reference gene primer amplification, nucleated cell counts were estimated. TCRdb keeps only in-frame clones here, not all; method: immunoSEQ multiplex PCR. From that table come the V and J calls and clone size; the DNA was used to work out D and trimming. The sample records hundreds of thousands of clones, over 75% being singletons. This clonotype was obtained from a woman in her 30s who had recovered from COVID-19. The material sequenced was PBMCs or T cells enriched from blood (not recorded which). J is TRBJ1-1 and V is TRBV28, with D possibly TRBD1 on 5 matching bases. The CDR3 loop is CASGGGAANTEAFF. The CDR3 region has the DNA TGTGCCAGCGGAGGAGGGGCGGCAAACACTGAAGCTTTCTTT.